Listed below are T cell receptor beta chains from one sample, sequenced in a study of OX40 agonist ivuxolimab in advanced cancers. Sequencing used immunoSEQ multiplex PCR; TCRdb keeps in-frame clones, though not all of them. The sample holds some 12,000 clones; around 66% are singletons and the top ten take about 12%. Sequencing was performed on CD4+ or CD8+ T cells sorted from blood, taken in a trial of the OX40 agonist ivuxolimab. These receptors all stem from an adult with an advanced solid tumor such as melanoma, head and neck, liver or kidney cancer. Each CDR3 is given with its conserved first and last residue. Each record gives: V gene, clone size, D gene, J gene, CDR3 protein, CDR3 DNA. The D gene is left open where the match is weak. Clone sizes are given selectively: once, few, many, or a class where the clone is expanded.

>TRBV7-7|NA|TRBD2|TRBJ2-5
CASSLAWGTGGLETQYF
TGTGCTAGCAGCTTGGCCTGGGGTACGGGAGGGCTGGAGACCCAGTACTTC
>TRBV19|NA|TRBD1|TRBJ2-7
CASSIWDRAYEQYF
TGTGCCAGTAGTATCTGGGACAGAGCCTACGAGCAGTACTTC
>TRBV4-3|few|NA|TRBJ2-2
CASSQGRATGELFF
TGCGCCAGCAGCCAAGGCAGGGCCACCGGGGAGCTGTTTTTT
>TRBV19|NA|NA|TRBJ1-2
CASSSLVVDGYTF
TGTGCCAGTAGTTCCCTTGTCGTAGATGGCTACACCTTC
>TRBV6-6|NA|NA|TRBJ2-7
CASSYSTGYEQYF
TGTGCCAGCAGTTACTCGACCGGGTACGAGCAGTACTTC
>TRBV28|NA|TRBD2|TRBJ2-7
CASSLSSGELREQYF
TGTGCCAGCAGTCTTTCTAGCGGGGAACTACGGGAGCAGTACTTC
>TRBV10-1|NA|TRBD2|TRBJ2-7
CASNRTSGSGDEQYF
TGCGCCAGCAATCGGACTAGCGGGAGTGGCGACGAGCAGTACTTC
>TRBV19|NA|TRBD2|TRBJ2-1
CASSISGSGYNEQFF
TGTGCCAGTAGCATCAGCGGGAGTGGCTACAATGAGCAGTTCTTC
>TRBV19|NA|NA|TRBJ2-6
CASSPGAGANVLTF
TGTGCCAGTAGTCCCGGGGCTGGGGCCAACGTCCTGACTTTC
>TRBV5-1|NA|TRBD2|TRBJ2-3
CASSRVGTSGGGGDTQYF
TGCGCCAGCAGCCGAGTAGGGACTAGCGGGGGTGGTGGAGATACGCAGTATTTT
>TRBV19|few|NA|TRBJ1-5
CASSTSILEPQHF
TGTGCCAGTAGTACCTCAATTCTGGAGCCCCAGCATTTT
>TRBV11-2|NA|TRBD1|TRBJ1-4
CASSLVGFGQANEKLFF
TGTGCCAGCAGCTTAGTCGGATTTGGACAGGCTAATGAAAAACTGTTTTTT
>TRBV7-6|NA|TRBD2|TRBJ2-1
CASSPRGGSYNEQFF
TGTGCCAGCAGCCCCCGGGGGGGCTCCTACAATGAGCAGTTCTTC
>TRBV2|NA|NA|TRBJ1-6
CAGWTGEENSPLHF
TGTGCCGGGTGGACCGGGGAGGAAAATTCACCCCTCCACTTT
>TRBV4-2|few|TRBD1|TRBJ2-2
CASSHGQGDAGELFF
TGTGCCAGCAGCCATGGACAGGGGGATGCCGGGGAGCTGTTTTTT
>TRBV2|NA|NA|TRBJ1-5
CASSSRDRSHNQPQHF
TGTGCCAGCAGCAGCCGGGACCGAAGTCACAATCAGCCCCAGCATTTT
>TRBV5-4|once|NA|TRBJ2-7
CASSPFAGDRKVDEQYF
TGTGCCAGCAGCCCGTTCGCGGGGGACAGGAAAGTGGACGAGCAGTACTTC
>TRBV5-4|NA|NA|TRBJ2-5
CASSLEGLETQYF
TGTGCCAGCAGCTTGGAGGGTCTGGAGACCCAGTACTTC
>TRBV28|NA|TRBD1|TRBJ2-7
CASSFEGADEQYF
TGTGCCAGCAGTTTTGAGGGGGCCGACGAGCAGTACTTC
>TRBV27|NA|NA|TRBJ2-7
CASSLIWLAGVFFYF
TGTGCCAGCAGTTTAATCTGGCTAGCAGGGGTCTTCTTCTACTTC
>TRBV13|few|TRBD1|TRBJ1-6
CASSWDRAKNSPLHF
TGTGCCAGCAGCTGGGACAGGGCAAAAAATTCACCCCTCCACTTT
>TRBV5-6|NA|NA|TRBJ2-6
CASGYGANVLTF
TGTGCCAGCGGTTATGGGGCCAACGTCCTGACTTTC
>TRBV28|NA|NA|TRBJ2-7
CASSLLEPSSTYEQYF
TGTGCCAGCAGTTTGTTAGAGCCTTCGTCGACCTACGAGCAGTACTTC
>TRBV2|NA|NA|TRBJ2-7
CASSNWSSYEQYF
TGTGCCAGCAGTAATTGGTCATCCTACGAGCAGTACTTC
>TRBV6-5|NA|TRBD1|TRBJ2-7
CASSYGPGQGDEQYF
TGTGCCAGCAGTTACGGCCCGGGACAGGGAGACGAGCAGTACTTC
>TRBV11-1|NA|TRBD1|TRBJ2-7
CASSPIGGQKEQYF
TGTGCCAGCAGCCCGATAGGGGGACAGAAAGAGCAGTACTTC
>TRBV21-1|NA|NA|TRBJ2-1
CASSKRGASGQPCNEQFF
TGTGCCAGCAGCAAACGTGGGGCTAGCGGGCAGCCGTGCAATGAGCAGTTCTTC
>TRBV27|NA|NA|TRBJ2-2
CASSPSQGDTTGELFF
TGTGCCAGCAGTCCCTCTCAGGGAGACACCACCGGGGAGCTGTTTTTT
>TRBV7-9|NA|TRBD1|TRBJ1-1
CASSLVGGRGRTEAFF
TGTGCCAGCAGCTTAGTAGGAGGCAGGGGGAGGACTGAAGCTTTCTTT
>TRBV28|NA|NA|TRBJ2-3
CASRLGNTQYF
TGTGCCAGCCGCCTAGGGAATACGCAGTATTTT
>TRBV27|NA|NA|TRBJ2-7
CASSLGLRPYEQYF
TGTGCCAGCAGTCTGGGGTTGAGGCCCTACGAGCAGTACTTC
>TRBV7-7|NA|TRBD2|TRBJ2-5
CASSQGPGGSLETQYF
TGTGCTAGCAGCCAAGGCCCGGGAGGTAGCCTGGAGACCCAGTACTTC
>TRBV28|medium-sized|NA|TRBJ2-7
CATALVAASYEQYF
TGTGCCACTGCCTTGGTAGCGGCCTCCTACGAGCAGTACTTC
>TRBV19|NA|NA|TRBJ1-2
CASSIWQWNYGYTF
NA
>TRBV28|NA|TRBD2|TRBJ2-7
CASSLYGSGGTLYEQYF
TGTGCCAGCAGTTTGTACGGTAGCGGGGGGACCCTGTACGAGCAGTACTTC
>TRBV11-2|once|NA|TRBJ2-7
CASSLYRVSSYEQYF
TGTGCCAGCAGCTTGTACAGGGTCAGCTCCTACGAGCAGTACTTC
>TRBV5-5|NA|NA|TRBJ1-2
CASSWTAPGRDGYTF
TGTGCCAGCAGCTGGACAGCTCCGGGGAGGGATGGCTACACCTTC
>TRBV6-1|few|NA|TRBJ2-1
CATIFEAEQFF
TGTGCCACCATATTCGAAGCTGAGCAGTTCTTC